This T cell receptor (beta chain) was found in a study of T cells in Graves' hyperthyroidism and ophthalmopathy. Amplification targeted TCR beta CDR3 regions from RNA transcripts. HTBI primers drove first-round RT-PCR of the TCR CDR3. In TCRdb, the multiplex PCR reads were re-called with MiXCR into one record per CDR3 protein. The sample contains a few hundred thousand distinct CDR3 sequences, less than 25% of which appear only once. This clonotype came up many times. Source material: blood. The receptor was isolated from a man aged 18 to 29 with Graves' hyperthyroidism.

This CDR3 is CASSRWGSYGYTF. CDR3 coding DNA: TGTGCCAGCAGCCGGTGGGGCAGCTATGGCTACACCTTC. This chain uses TRBV5-4 with TRBJ1-2; perhaps TRBD1 as D (5 bases). Per germline, CDR1 SGHNT and CDR2 YYREEE (reference sequence). The V end was cut by 4 bases, the J end by 4 bases, with 11 bases between. CDR3 length: 13 amino acids.